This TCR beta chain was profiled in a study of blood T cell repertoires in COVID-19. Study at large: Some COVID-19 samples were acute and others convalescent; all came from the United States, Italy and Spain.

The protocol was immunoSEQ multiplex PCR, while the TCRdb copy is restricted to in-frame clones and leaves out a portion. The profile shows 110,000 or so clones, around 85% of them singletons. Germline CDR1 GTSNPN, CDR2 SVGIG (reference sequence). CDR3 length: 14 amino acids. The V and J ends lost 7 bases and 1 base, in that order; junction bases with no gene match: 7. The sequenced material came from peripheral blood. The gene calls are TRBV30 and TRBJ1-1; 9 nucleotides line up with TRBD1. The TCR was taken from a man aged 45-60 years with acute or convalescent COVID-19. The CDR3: CASADRGSNTEAFF. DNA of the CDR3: TGTGCCTCCGCCGACAGGGGGTCGAACACTGAAGCTTTCTTT. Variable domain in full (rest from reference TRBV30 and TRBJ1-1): SQTIHQWPATLVQPVGSPLSLECTVEGTSNPNLYWYRQAAGRGLQLLFYSVGIGQISSEVPQNLSASRPQDRQFILSSKKLLLSDSGFYLCASADRGSNTEAFFGQGTRLTVV.